This TCR beta chain emerged from a study of CD8 T cells in Susac syndrome. Trimming pared 6 bases from V and 2 bases from J, leaving 9 bases between. CDR1 is SNHLY, CDR2 FYNNEI, per germline. This CDR3 is 13 amino acids long. RNA, at about 0.5 to 1 ug, was reverse transcribed with random hexamers. TCRdb re-called the immunoSEQ multiplex PCR reads through MiXCR, storing one row per CDR3 protein. The sample lists tens of thousands of distinct CDR3 sequences; 85% to 95% were seen once. This clonotype was seen once. The sequence was obtained from a human donor with Susac syndrome. Sequencing was performed on CD4+ T cells from PBMCs. The chain couples TRBV2 to TRBJ2-3; D unresolved. CDR3 in DNA: TGTGCCAGCAGACTGGATTACACAGATACGCAGTATTTT. This gives the protein CASRLDYTDTQYF.